This T cell receptor (beta chain) appears in the sequencing data of a study of blood T cell repertoires in COVID-19 (dated by TCRdb to about 2020). Regarding the complete study: Collaborator samples came from the United States, Italy and Spain and covered acute and convalescent phases of COVID-19. The material from the prospective study consisted of cDNA or gDNA derived from T cells, B-cell-depleted T cells, or PBMCs. The dataset comprised deeply sampled blood TCRbeta repertoires from subjects exposed to, actively infected with, or recovered from COVID-19. The repertoires were made available in a free public database intended to serve as a resource for research on the immune response to SARS-CoV-2. Samples came from the ongoing ImmuneRACE study (first 160 participants) plus 1,254 subjects from 6 global collaborators. Nearly every sample came with metadata listing a de-identified subject ID, COVID-19 status, age in years and sex. Where HLA class I and class II types were available, the types were taken from metadata supplied by the sample provider, not from assay-based typing. Results and caveats for the whole study, not just this receptor: Clinical and demographic metadata were provided uncurated, with the amount varying by source and participant.

Participants in the prospective study were enrolled through a virtual design, were aged about 18 to 90 years, and lived in 20 to 30 United States geographic areas. Cohort assignment in the prospective study relied on participant-reported clinical history from a screening survey and a study questionnaire. Exposed participants had been in contact with someone with a PCR-confirmed or clinician-diagnosed COVID-19 case within 2 weeks of study entry. Each participant in the prospective study had whole blood, serum and a nasopharyngeal or oropharyngeal swab collected by mobile phlebotomists. Participants in the prospective study had the option to provide additional blood draws and questionnaires over a roughly two-month period. Before DNA extraction, blood samples from the prospective study were shipped at room temperature or frozen. The germline V gene (reference sequence) sets CDR1 to SEHNR and CDR2 to FQNEAQ. The CDR3, cysteine through phenylalanine, is 14 amino acids long. Here the CDR3 DNA is all that survives: 42 bases in frame from base 1. Deletion took 1 base off V and 2 bases off J, with a span of 8 bases between the germline ends.

TCRbeta CDR3 regions were amplified from genomic DNA by means of the immunoSEQ Assay, a bias-controlled multiplex PCR. On the study's bioinformatics: The number of nucleated cells in each sample was estimated from the amplification of reference gene primers within the assay. Sequence reads were collapsed and filtered to measure the absolute abundance of every unique TCRbeta CDR3 rearrangement. For each sample, productive Simpson clonality was calculated as the square root of Simpson's diversity index across productive rearrangements. TCRdb provides this immuneACCESS table in a form limited to in-frame rearrangements. Some clones are lacking; in checked studies, under half of them reflect an unresolved V gene, and why the rest are absent is not known. The V and J calls and the clone size are those of that table, but D and trimming were determined from the DNA. Across this sample there are some 190,000 clones, with 84% seen only once. The ten largest clones take up under 4% of the sample.

A remark on this clone: This receptor's antigen is unknown. Base qualities are missing; no much larger clone stands one base away.

The sequence is built from TRBV7-9 and TRBJ2-5; confidence is insufficient to name the D gene. The sequenced material came from PBMCs or T cells enriched from blood (not recorded which). The TCR sequence derives from a young woman who had been exposed to COVID-19. CDR3 region: CASSLEAGQETQYF. The DNA is TGTGCCAGCAGCTTAGAGGCAGGTCAAGAGACCCAGTACTTC.